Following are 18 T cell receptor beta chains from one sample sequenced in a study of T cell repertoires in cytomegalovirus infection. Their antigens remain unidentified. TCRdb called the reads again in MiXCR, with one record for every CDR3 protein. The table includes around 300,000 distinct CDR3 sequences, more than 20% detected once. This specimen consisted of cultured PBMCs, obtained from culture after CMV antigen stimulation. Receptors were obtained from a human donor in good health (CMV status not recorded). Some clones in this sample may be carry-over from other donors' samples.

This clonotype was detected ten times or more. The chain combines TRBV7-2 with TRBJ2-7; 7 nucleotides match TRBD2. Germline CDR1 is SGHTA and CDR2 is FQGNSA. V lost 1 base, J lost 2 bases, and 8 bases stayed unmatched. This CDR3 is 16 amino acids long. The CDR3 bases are TGTGCCAGCAGCTTAGACCGGCGGGAGAACCCCTACGAGCAGTACTTC. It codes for CASSLDRRENPYEQYF.

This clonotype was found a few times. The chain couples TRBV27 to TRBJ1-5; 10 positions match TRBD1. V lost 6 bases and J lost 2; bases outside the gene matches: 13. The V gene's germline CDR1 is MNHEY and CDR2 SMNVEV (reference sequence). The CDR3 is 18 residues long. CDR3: CASSKTGTGVRRNQPQHF. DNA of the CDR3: TGTGCCAGCAGCAAGACCGGGACAGGGGTCCGGCGCAATCAGCCCCAGCATTTT.

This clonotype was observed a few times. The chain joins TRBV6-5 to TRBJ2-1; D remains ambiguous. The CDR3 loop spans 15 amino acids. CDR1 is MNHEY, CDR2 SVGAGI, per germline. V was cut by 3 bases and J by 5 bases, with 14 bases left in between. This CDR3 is CASSYSAIFNNEQFF. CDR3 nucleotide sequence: TGTGCCAGCAGTTATTCCGCTATATTCAACAATGAGCAGTTCTTC.

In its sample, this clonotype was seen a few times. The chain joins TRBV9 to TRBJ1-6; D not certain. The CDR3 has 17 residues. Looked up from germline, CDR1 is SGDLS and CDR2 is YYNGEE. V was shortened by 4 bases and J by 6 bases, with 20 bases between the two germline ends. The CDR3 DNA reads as TGTGCCAGCAGCCCCAACCGTCGGGCAGGCCTTAATTCACCCCTCCACTTT. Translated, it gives CASSPNRRAGLNSPLHF.

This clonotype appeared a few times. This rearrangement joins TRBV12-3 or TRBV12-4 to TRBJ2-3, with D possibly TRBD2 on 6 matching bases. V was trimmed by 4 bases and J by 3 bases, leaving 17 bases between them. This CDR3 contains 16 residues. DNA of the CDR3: TGTGCCAGCAGTTCCCGCCATTTGCGGGATACAGATACGCAGTATTTT. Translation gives CASSSRHLRDTDTQYF.

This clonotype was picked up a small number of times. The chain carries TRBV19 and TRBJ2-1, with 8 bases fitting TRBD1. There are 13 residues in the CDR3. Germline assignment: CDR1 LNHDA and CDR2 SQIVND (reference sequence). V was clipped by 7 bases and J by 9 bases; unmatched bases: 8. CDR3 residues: CASTPTGASEQFF. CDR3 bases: TGTGCCAGTACCCCGACAGGGGCGAGTGAGCAGTTCTTC.

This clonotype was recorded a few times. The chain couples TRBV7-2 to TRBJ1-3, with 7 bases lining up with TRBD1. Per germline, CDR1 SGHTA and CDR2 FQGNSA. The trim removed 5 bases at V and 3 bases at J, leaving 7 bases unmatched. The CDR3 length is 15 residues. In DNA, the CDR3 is TGTGCCAGCAGCGAAACAGGGGTCAGTGGAAACACCATATATTTT. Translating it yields CASSETGVSGNTIYF.

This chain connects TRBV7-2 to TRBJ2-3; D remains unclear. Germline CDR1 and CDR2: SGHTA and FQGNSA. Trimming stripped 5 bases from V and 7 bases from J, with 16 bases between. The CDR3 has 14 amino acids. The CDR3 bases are TGTGCCAGCAGCATTCTGCCTGGGCAGAATACGCAGTATTTT. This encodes CASSILPGQNTQYF.

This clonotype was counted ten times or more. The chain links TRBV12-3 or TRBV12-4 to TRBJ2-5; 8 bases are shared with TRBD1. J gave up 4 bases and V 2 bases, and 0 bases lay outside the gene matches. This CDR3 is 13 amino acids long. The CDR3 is CASSLTGGETQYF. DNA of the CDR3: TGTGCCAGCAGTTTAACAGGGGGAGAGACCCAGTACTTC.

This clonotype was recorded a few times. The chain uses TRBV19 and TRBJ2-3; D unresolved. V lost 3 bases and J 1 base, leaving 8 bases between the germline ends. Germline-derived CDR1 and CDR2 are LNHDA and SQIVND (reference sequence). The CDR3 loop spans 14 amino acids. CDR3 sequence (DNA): TGTGCCAGTAGTATCGGCCAGGGCACAGATACGCAGTATTTT. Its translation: CASSIGQGTDTQYF. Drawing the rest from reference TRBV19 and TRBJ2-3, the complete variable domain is DGGITQSPKYLFRKEGQNVTLSCEQNLNHDAMYWYRQDPGQGLRLIYYSQIVNDFQKGDIAEGYSVSREKKESFPLTVTSAQKNPTAFYLCASSIGQGTDTQYFGPGTRLTVL.

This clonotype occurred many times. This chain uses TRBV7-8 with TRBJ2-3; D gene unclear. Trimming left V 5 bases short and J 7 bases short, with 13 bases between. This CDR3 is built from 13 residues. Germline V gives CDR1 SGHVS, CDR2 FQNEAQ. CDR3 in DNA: TGTGCCAGCAGCCCCAAGGGTCGTAATACGCAGTATTTT. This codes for CASSPKGRNTQYF. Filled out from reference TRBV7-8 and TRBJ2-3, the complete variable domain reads GAGVSQSPRYKVAKRGQDVALRCDPISGHVSLFWYQQALGQGPEFLTYFQNEAQLDKSGLPSDRFFAERPEGSVSTLKIQRTQQEDSAVYLCASSPKGRNTQYFGPGTRLTVL.

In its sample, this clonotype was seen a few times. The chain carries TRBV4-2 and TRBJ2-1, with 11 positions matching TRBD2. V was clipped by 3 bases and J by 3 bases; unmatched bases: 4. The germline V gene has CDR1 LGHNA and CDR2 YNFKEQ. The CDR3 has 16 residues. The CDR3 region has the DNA TGTGCCAGCAGCCAGTGGGGACTAGCGGTCTACAATGAGCAGTTCTTC. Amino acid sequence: CASSQWGLAVYNEQFF.

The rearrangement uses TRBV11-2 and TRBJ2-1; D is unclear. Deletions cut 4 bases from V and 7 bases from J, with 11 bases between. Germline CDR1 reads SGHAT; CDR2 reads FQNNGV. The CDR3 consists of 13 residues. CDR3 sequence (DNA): TGTGCCAGCAGCTCGTTGGACGTGAATGAGCAGTTCTTC. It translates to CASSSLDVNEQFF.

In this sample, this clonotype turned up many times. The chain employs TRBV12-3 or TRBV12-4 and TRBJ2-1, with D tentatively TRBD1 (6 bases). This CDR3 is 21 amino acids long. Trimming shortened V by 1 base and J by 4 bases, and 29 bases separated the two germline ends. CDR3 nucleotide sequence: TGTGCCAGCAGTTTAGGCGGAGACAGGAGGATCGTCCCGGAGGTGTACAATGAGCAGTTCTTC. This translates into CASSLGGDRRIVPEVYNEQFF.

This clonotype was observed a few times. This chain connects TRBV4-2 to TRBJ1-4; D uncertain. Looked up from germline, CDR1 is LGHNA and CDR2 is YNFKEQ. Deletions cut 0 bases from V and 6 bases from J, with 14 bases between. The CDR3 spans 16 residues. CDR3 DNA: TGTGCCAGCAGCCAAGAAATGTCCAGGAAAGATGAAAAACTGTTTTTT. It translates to CASSQEMSRKDEKLFF.

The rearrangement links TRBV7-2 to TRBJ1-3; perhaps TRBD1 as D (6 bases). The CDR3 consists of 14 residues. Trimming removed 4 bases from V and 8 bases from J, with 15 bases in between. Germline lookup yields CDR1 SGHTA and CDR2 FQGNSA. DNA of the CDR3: TGTGCCAGCAGCTCGTACAGGGTAGGGGACACCATATATTTT. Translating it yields CASSSYRVGDTIYF. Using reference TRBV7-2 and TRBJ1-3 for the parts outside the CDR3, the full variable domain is GAGVSQSPSNKVTEKGKDVELRCDPISGHTALYWYRQSLGQGLEFLIYFQGNSAPDKSGLPSDRFSAERTGGSVSTLTIQRTQQEDSAVYLCASSSYRVGDTIYFGEGSWLTVV.

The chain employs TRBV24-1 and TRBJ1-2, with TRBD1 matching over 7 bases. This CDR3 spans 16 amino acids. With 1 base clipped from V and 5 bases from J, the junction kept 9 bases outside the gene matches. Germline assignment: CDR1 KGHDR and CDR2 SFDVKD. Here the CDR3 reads CATSDLKDDRDYGYTF. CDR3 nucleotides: TGTGCCACCAGTGATTTAAAGGATGACAGGGATTATGGCTACACCTTC.

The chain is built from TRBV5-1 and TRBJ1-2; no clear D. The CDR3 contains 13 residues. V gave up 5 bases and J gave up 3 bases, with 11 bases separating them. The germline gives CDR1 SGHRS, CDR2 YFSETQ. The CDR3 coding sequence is TGCGCCAGCAGTACTAAGGTTGACTATGGCTACACCTTC. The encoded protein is CASSTKVDYGYTF.